One and the same sample provided the 8 T cell receptor beta chains below, sequenced in a study of T-cell reconstitution after alpha-beta-depleted transplantation in children. The TCRbeta library incorporated unique molecular identifiers. TCRdb fed the PCR reads into MiXCR, producing one record per CDR3 protein. This sample has approximately 640,000 distinct CDR3 sequences; around a sixth occur once, and the top ten carry under 1.2%. The sequences come from PBMCs from the stem cell graft donor, collected from the stem cell graft. The source is a human donor who donated a stem cell graft to a child with acute myeloid leukemia.

This clonotype came up many times. The rearrangement joins TRBV20-1 to TRBJ2-7; 8 nucleotides match TRBD2. The CDR3 has 15 amino acids. The junction had 14 bases not matched to a gene; V was cut back by 3 bases and J by 7 bases. Germline values: CDR1 DFQATT, CDR2 SNEGSKA (reference sequence). The CDR3 region has the DNA TGCAGTGCTAGGTCTTTGGCGGGGGGCCCTGGTGAGCAGTACTTC. This gives the protein CSARSLAGGPGEQYF.

This clonotype was seen repeatedly, ten times or more. The genes are TRBV29-1 and TRBJ1-3; D may be TRBD1 (5 bases). CDR3 length: 12 residues. The germline gives CDR1 SQVTM, CDR2 ANQGSEA. V lost 4 bases to trimming and J lost 6 bases, with 10 bases between them. CDR3 sequence (DNA): TGCAGCGTTGTAAGGGGAGAAAACACCATATATTTT. Its translation: CSVVRGENTIYF.

This clonotype was seen more than once but under ten times. For the CDR3, the DNA is TGTGCCAGCAGTGACCGCAGGGCAATTTATCAGCCCCAGCATTTT. Its translation is CASSDRRAIYQPQHF. The genes are TRBV6-2 or TRBV6-3 and TRBJ1-5; maybe TRBD1 (5 bases). The V gene's germline CDR1 is MNHEY and CDR2 SVGEGT. The germline V and J ends were trimmed by 5 bases and 5 bases, with 16 bases remaining between them. This CDR3 comprises 15 residues.

The chain carries TRBV9 and TRBJ2-5; TRBD2 aligns across 10 bases. The germline gives CDR1 SGDLS, CDR2 YYNGEE. This CDR3 is 15 amino acids long. V dropped 4 bases and J dropped 5; count of bases not matched to a gene: 8. Here the CDR3 reads CASSPSGGAGETQYF. As DNA, the CDR3 is TGTGCCAGCAGCCCAAGCGGGGGGGCCGGTGAGACCCAGTACTTC.

This clonotype came up a few times. The gene calls are TRBV6-2 or TRBV6-3 and TRBJ2-3, with D hard to call. The CDR3 has 14 residues. From germline, CDR1 is MNHEY and CDR2 SVGEGT. V dropped 7 bases and J dropped 0 bases, with 11 bases sitting between them. As DNA, the CDR3 is TGTGCCAGCAAAGTGGGCTTTAGCACAGATACGCAGTATTTT. Its translation is CASKVGFSTDTQYF.

The chain is built from TRBV20-1 and TRBJ2-1; 7 positions agree with TRBD1. The CDR3 contains 11 residues. The junction had 0 bases not matched to a gene; V was cut back by 3 bases and J by 7 bases. The germline V gene has CDR1 DFQATT and CDR2 SNEGSKA (reference sequence). The CDR3 loop is CSARGQNEQFF. CDR3 nucleotides: TGCAGTGCTAGGGGACAGAATGAGCAGTTCTTC.

This clonotype was seen ten or more times. V and J are TRBV24-1 and TRBJ2-1, with D possibly matching TRBD1 (5 bases). CDR1 is KGHDR and CDR2 is SFDVKD in the germline V gene. The V and J ends lost 4 bases and 5 bases respectively, with 8 bases between them. The CDR3 is 13 amino acids. The CDR3 spells CATSETVNNEQFF. The CDR3 DNA reads TGTGCCACCAGTGAGACAGTTAACAATGAGCAGTTCTTC.

This clonotype occurred many times. The CDR3, as DNA: TGTGCCAGCAGCTGGTCGACTAGCTTCGGGGAAGAGACCCAGTACTTC. Protein: CASSWSTSFGEETQYF. The chain carries TRBV5-6 and TRBJ2-5; TRBD2 agrees at 7 bases. V trimming: 3 bases; J trimming: 3 bases; junction bases outside the gene matches: 11. The germline V gene has CDR1 SGHDT and CDR2 YYEEEE. This CDR3 is built from 16 residues.